Each of the 18 T cell receptor beta chains below was sequenced from the same sample in a study of shared clonotypes between healthy human individuals. Profiled with immunoSEQ multiplex PCR; TCRdb holds only in-frame clones, not every one. The table shows over a million clones, with approximately 80% occurring only once. Sequencing was carried out using memory CD4+ T cells from PBMCs. Subset noted: CD45RA-negative fraction. The receptors derive from a man younger than 35 in good health. Some clones in this sample may be carry-over from other donors' samples.

On this clone itself: The sample carries other DNA sequences with the same CDR3. In nucleotides, the CDR3 is TGCGCCAGCAGCTTGGTAGCGGGGTGGGACAATGAGCAGTTCTTC. It is translated as CASSLVAGWDNEQFF. The V gene is TRBV5-1, the J gene TRBJ2-1; 8 nucleotides align to TRBD2. Losses at the gene ends were 0 bases for V and 5 bases for J; bases not matched to a gene: 4. Germline CDR1 and CDR2: SGHRS and YFSETQ. The CDR3 length is 15 residues.

CDR3 sequence (DNA): TGCGCCAGCACCTCGGGACAGGGGGCTACTGAAGCTTTCTTT. It codes for CASTSGQGATEAFF. The rearrangement uses TRBV5-1 and TRBJ1-1; 12 nucleotides agree with TRBD1. The CDR3 contains 14 residues. V shed 6 bases and J 5 bases; nucleotides not matched to a gene: 5. Germline V gene data show CDR1 as SGHRS and CDR2 as YFSETQ.

This clone has only a few counts. This chain links TRBV7-3 with TRBJ1-2; the D gene is possibly TRBD1 (5 bases). Per the germline V gene, CDR1 is SGHTA and CDR2 is FQGTGA. The V gene lost 1 base and the J gene lost 7 bases, with 13 bases spanning the gap. This CDR3 contains 14 residues. The DNA of the CDR3 is TGTGCCAGCAGCTTAAATCAGGGAATGGCTGGCTACACCTTC. Its protein product is CASSLNQGMAGYTF.

This chain links TRBV19 with TRBJ2-7; 7 bases line up with TRBD2. Germline CDR1 and CDR2: LNHDA and SQIVND (reference sequence). Trimming removed 6 bases from V and 5 bases from J; junction bases left unmatched: 10. The CDR3 is made up of 14 amino acids. As DNA, the CDR3 is TGTGCCAGTAGGGAGCGGGAAGAGGGACACGAGCAGTACTTC. As protein: CASREREEGHEQYF. Using reference TRBV19 and TRBJ2-7 for the parts outside the CDR3, the full variable domain is DGGITQSPKYLFRKEGQNVTLSCEQNLNHDAMYWYRQDPGQGLRLIYYSQIVNDFQKGDIAEGYSVSREKKESFPLTVTSAQKNPTAFYLCASREREEGHEQYFGPGTRLTVT.

This clone was observed at least ten times. The V call is TRBV7-2, the J call TRBJ2-5; D perhaps matches TRBD1 (7 bases). The germline V gene has CDR1 SGHTA and CDR2 FQGNSA. This CDR3 is 15 amino acids long. V dropped 1 base and J dropped 5 bases, with 14 bases sitting between them. The CDR3 DNA reads as TGTGCCAGCAGCTTAGAAGCAGGGGGGTTCGAGACCCAGTACTTC. It specifies CASSLEAGGFETQYF.

This rearrangement joins TRBV27 to TRBJ2-7, with D tentatively TRBD2 (6 bases). V lost 5 bases and J lost 3, with 17 bases in between. Germline assignment: CDR1 MNHEY and CDR2 SMNVEV (reference sequence). The CDR3 is 15 amino acids. CDR3 nucleotide sequence: TGTGCCAGCAGTCTTAACTCCGGGACTTACTACGAGCAGTACTTC. Protein sequence: CASSLNSGTYYEQYF.

The J gene is TRBJ2-1, the V gene TRBV5-4; perhaps TRBD1 as D (6 bases). CDR1 is SGHNT and CDR2 is YYREEE in the germline V gene (reference sequence). Trimming shortened V by 0 bases and J by 7 bases, and 14 bases separated the two germline ends. The CDR3 contains 15 residues. The CDR3 here is CASSLDFRGSNEQFF. In DNA form, the CDR3 reads TGTGCCAGCAGCTTGGATTTCAGGGGAAGTAATGAGCAGTTCTTC.

This sequence joins TRBV28 and TRBJ2-7; D call uncertain. This CDR3 spans 15 amino acids. The V gene lost 5 bases and the J gene lost 2 bases, with 16 bases spanning the gap. Germline CDR1 and CDR2: MDHEN and SYDVKM. CDR3 in DNA: TGTGCCAGCAGTCCGGTCCAAAGGCGCACCTACGAGCAGTACTTC. This codes for CASSPVQRRTYEQYF.

Remarks on this clone: It is likely a read error: a sequence one base away is far more abundant. Other DNA sequences from this sample encode an identical CDR3 as well. The chain uses TRBV2 and TRBJ1-1, with D tentatively TRBD1 (5 bases). V dropped 3 bases and J dropped 4 bases, with 9 bases sitting between them. The CDR3 runs to 13 residues. The germline gives CDR1 SNHLY, CDR2 FYNNEI. CDR3 loop: CASSDEGSTEAFF. The CDR3 DNA follows: TGTGCCAGCAGTGACGAGGGGAGCACTGAAGCTTTCTTT.

There are a few counts of this clone. DNA for the CDR3: TGTGCCAGCAGTGCCCAGGGGGACATCACAGATACGCAGTATTTT. Protein product: CASSAQGDITDTQYF. The chain employs TRBV25-1 and TRBJ2-3; 7 nucleotides agree with TRBD1. The length of the CDR3 is 15 residues. The ends lost 4 bases at V and 2 bases at J; junction bases unmatched: 6. Germline lookup yields CDR1 MGHDK and CDR2 SYGVNS.

The chain links TRBV29-1 to TRBJ2-7; no clear D. Trimming shortened V by 5 bases and J by 5 bases, and 13 bases separated the two germline ends. Per germline, CDR1 SQVTM and CDR2 ANQGSEA. The CDR3 extends over 12 amino acids. The CDR3 sequence is CSVKWQSDEQYF. The CDR3 DNA reads TGCAGCGTTAAATGGCAGTCTGACGAGCAGTACTTC.

This chain links TRBV9 with TRBJ2-1; D unresolved. Germline V gene sequence: CDR1 SGDLS, CDR2 YYNGEE. Trimming took off 4 bases at V and 7 bases at J, with 6 bases between the two ends. The CDR3 has 11 residues. The CDR3 loop reads CASSLRNEQFF. CDR3 in DNA: TGTGCCAGCAGCCTCCGGAATGAGCAGTTCTTC.

The chain employs TRBV5-6 and TRBJ1-2; unclear D gene. The V end lost 0 bases, the J end lost 8 bases, and 14 bases lay between the germline ends. CDR1 is SGHDT, CDR2 YYEEEE, per germline. The CDR3 runs 14 residues. DNA for the CDR3: TGTGCCAGCAGCTTGGCGACGGTACTAGAAGGCTACACCTTC. It yields the protein CASSLATVLEGYTF.

V and J are TRBV5-1 and TRBJ2-5, with TRBD2 as a possible D gene (6 bases). There are 14 residues in the CDR3. The germline gives CDR1 SGHRS, CDR2 YFSETQ. The V and J ends lost 0 bases and 7 bases respectively, with 13 bases between them. Here the CDR3 reads CASSLGDDGGTQYF. CDR3 in DNA: TGCGCCAGCAGCTTGGGTGACGACGGGGGGACCCAGTACTTC.

The rearrangement uses TRBV4-2 and TRBJ2-3; TRBD2 agrees at 11 bases. Germline V gene data show CDR1 as LGHNA and CDR2 as YNFKEQ. The length of the CDR3 is 16 residues. Unmatched junction bases numbered 6, after V lost 5 bases and J lost 2 bases. This CDR3 reads CASSYKLAGDTDTQYF. In DNA, the CDR3 is TGTGCCAGCAGCTATAAACTAGCGGGAGACACAGATACGCAGTATTTT.

The chain has TRBV19 and TRBJ2-5, with 8 nucleotides matching TRBD1. Germline V gene data show CDR1 as LNHDA and CDR2 as SQIVND (reference sequence). The CDR3 totals 14 residues. With 2 bases clipped from V and 4 bases from J, the junction kept 3 bases outside the gene matches. The CDR3 nucleotides are TGTGCCAGTAGTATAAGCAGGGGGCGAGAGACCCAGTACTTC. As protein: CASSISRGRETQYF.

This chain connects TRBV5-4 to TRBJ2-6; D may be TRBD1 (5 bases). This CDR3 spans 18 amino acids. Trimming stripped 2 bases from V and 1 base from J, with 16 bases between. The germline CDR1 and CDR2 sequences are SGHNT and YYREEE (reference sequence). CDR3: CASSLLTASRSGANVLTF. In DNA form, the CDR3 reads TGTGCCAGCAGCTTACTGACAGCTTCGAGATCTGGGGCCAACGTCCTGACTTTC.

This clone was seen more than once but under ten times. J is TRBJ2-2 and V is TRBV4-1, with D tentatively TRBD2 (6 bases). This CDR3 contains 15 residues. Germline CDR1 is MGHRA and CDR2 is YSYEKL. The V end lost 0 bases, the J end lost 6 bases, and 11 bases lay between the germline ends. The CDR3 is CASSQERLAAGELFF. The CDR3 DNA follows: TGCGCCAGCAGCCAAGAAAGATTAGCGGCCGGGGAGCTGTTTTTT.